Here is one TCR beta chain with its context. Antigen: not known. The data originate from a study of T cell repertoires in cytomegalovirus infection. This CDR3 contains 11 residues. With 3 bases removed from V and 5 bases from J, the gap between germline ends came to 1 base. Germline CDR1 and CDR2: LNHDA and SQIVND (reference sequence). One entry per CDR3 protein results from TCRdb running MiXCR on the reads. This table holds approximately 600,000 distinct CDR3 sequences, over 35% found once. This TCR came from a human donor in good health (CMV status not recorded). Some clones in this sample may be carry-over from other donors' samples. The source was cultured PBMCs, collected from culture after CMV antigen stimulation. The chain is built from TRBV19 and TRBJ2-2; D is ambiguous. This CDR3 reads CASSMTGELFF. As DNA, the CDR3 is TGTGCCAGTAGTATGACCGGGGAGCTGTTTTTT.